The 22 T cell receptor beta chains below come from one sample, sequenced in a study of Tregs in tolerant kidney transplant recipients. The method was immunoSEQ multiplex PCR; TCRdb's version includes in-frame clones alone and lacks a portion of them. The table lists 60,000 or so clones, around 88% of them singletons. The sequenced sample was CD4+ T cells from blood. All receptors derive from a human donor in good health.

The CDR3 is CASSTGASGGEQYF. The DNA of the CDR3 is TGTGCCAGTAGTACGGGGGCTAGCGGAGGCGAGCAGTACTTC. The chain links TRBV19 to TRBJ2-7; tentatively, D is TRBD2 (7 bases). CDR3 length equals 14 residues. V gave up 4 bases and J gave up 6 bases, with 16 bases separating them. CDR1 is LNHDA, CDR2 SQIVND, per germline (reference sequence).

Only one count was recorded for this clone. The genes are TRBV7-2 and TRBJ2-2; a possible D gene is TRBD1 (5 bases). Between the trimmed V and J ends, which lost 7 bases and 0 bases, there was a span of 15 bases. Per germline, CDR1 SGHTA and CDR2 FQGNSA. The CDR3 covers 16 residues. The CDR3 nucleotides read TGTGCCAGCAAGGCGGACATAGGTTCGAACACCGGGGAGCTGTTTTTT. It is translated as CASKADIGSNTGELFF.

The chain joins TRBV4-1 to TRBJ1-3; D may be TRBD1 (5 bases). Germline-derived CDR1 and CDR2 are MGHRA and YSYEKL. This CDR3 contains 15 residues. Trimming took off 4 bases at V and 4 bases at J, with 14 bases between the two ends. CDR3 protein: CASSRGRARGNTIYF. CDR3 DNA sequence: TGCGCCAGCAGCCGTGGCAGGGCGCGCGGAAACACCATATATTTT.

The V gene is TRBV7-3, the J gene TRBJ1-6; TRBD1 matches 9 bases. Losses at the gene ends were 2 bases for V and 10 bases for J; bases not matched to a gene: 9. CDR1 SGHTA and CDR2 FQGTGA come from the germline V gene. The CDR3 loop spans 16 amino acids. The CDR3 DNA is TGTGCCAGCAGCTTATCCCGGGACAGGGAGGGATCACCCCTCCACTTT. Protein sequence: CASSLSRDREGSPLHF.

The V gene is TRBV18, the J gene TRBJ2-7; TRBD1 is a possible D gene (6 bases). V lost 2 bases and J lost 6, with 14 bases in between. The CDR3 is made up of 14 amino acids. Germline values: CDR1 KGHSH, CDR2 LQKENI. In DNA form, the CDR3 reads TGTGCCAGCTCACCAACACAGGGCTCGGGCGAGCAGTACTTC. Translation gives CASSPTQGSGEQYF. Drawing the rest from reference TRBV18 and TRBJ2-7, the complete variable domain is NAGVMQNPRHLVRRRGQEARLRCSPMKGHSHVYWYRQLPEEGLKFMVYLQKENIIDESGMPKERFSAEFPKEGPSILRIQQVVRGDSAAYFCASSPTQGSGEQYFGPGTRLTVT.

CDR3: CASSLRSTQYF. The CDR3 DNA sequence: TGTGCCAGCAGCTTACGGTCGACCCAGTACTTC. The chain employs TRBV13 and TRBJ2-5; D remains unclear. V gave up 2 bases and J gave up 7 bases, with 5 bases separating them. Germline CDR1 and CDR2: PRHDT and FYEKMQ (reference sequence). This CDR3 contains 11 residues.

This rearrangement joins TRBV25-1 to TRBJ1-2; 8 bases are shared with TRBD1. V was clipped by 4 bases and J by 8 bases; unmatched bases: 6. The germline V gene encodes CDR1 MGHDK and CDR2 SYGVNS. The CDR3 sequence is 13 residues long. As DNA, the CDR3 is TGTGCCAGCAGTGCTCAGGGGGCTGGGGGCTACACCTTC. It is translated as CASSAQGAGGYTF.

The chain combines TRBV5-1 with TRBJ1-1; TRBD1 is a possible D gene (6 bases). Trimming cost V 4 bases and J 1 base, with 17 bases left between them. Germline CDR1 is SGHRS and CDR2 is YFSETQ. CDR3 size: 16 residues. CDR3 residues: CASSPAGARGNTEAFF. The CDR3 DNA sequence: TGCGCCAGCAGCCCTGCGGGGGCGCGAGGGAACACTGAAGCTTTCTTT.

The gene calls are TRBV28 and TRBJ1-2, with D uncertain. Germline V gives CDR1 MDHEN, CDR2 SYDVKM. Trimming took off 4 bases at V and 2 bases at J, with 11 bases between the two ends. CDR3 length: 14 residues. CDR3 in amino acids: CASSSILGNYGYTF. The CDR3 bases are TGTGCCAGCAGTTCCATTTTGGGGAACTATGGCTACACCTTC.

This rearrangement joins TRBV4-3 to TRBJ2-7; 8 bases align to TRBD1. The germline V gene encodes CDR1 LGHNA and CDR2 YSLEER. The V segment lost 1 base and the J segment 2 bases; nucleotides outside the gene matches: 10. This CDR3 has 17 residues. The DNA of the CDR3 is TGCGCCAGCAGCCAAGCCCTCCGGGCAGGGGGCCCCTACGAGCAGTACTTC. This codes for CASSQALRAGGPYEQYF.

The rearrangement uses TRBV10-3 and TRBJ2-4; 8 nucleotides match TRBD2. V trimming: 7 bases; J trimming: 9 bases; junction bases outside the gene matches: 8. This CDR3 comprises 13 residues. Germline V lookup: CDR1 ENHRY, CDR2 SYGVKD. In DNA, the CDR3 is TGTGCCATCACCCAGACTAGCGCGGGCATTCAGTACTTC. Its protein product is CAITQTSAGIQYF.

This chain joins TRBV14 and TRBJ2-2; 9 positions match TRBD1. The V gene's germline CDR1 is SGHDN and CDR2 FVKESK. The ends lost 1 base at V and 5 bases at J; junction bases unmatched: 11. The CDR3 extends over 18 amino acids. The CDR3 DNA is TGTGCCAGCAGCCAAGCCTTAGGGACAGGGCTTTTGACCGGGGAGCTGTTTTTT. Protein: CASSQALGTGLLTGELFF.

The V gene is TRBV6-6, the J gene TRBJ1-1; a possible D gene is TRBD1 (6 bases). The V gene's germline CDR1 is MNHNY and CDR2 SVGAGI (reference sequence). The CDR3 runs to 14 residues. Trimming removed 6 bases from V and 0 bases from J, with 11 bases in between. DNA of the CDR3: TGTGCCAGCAGGAAGGGGGTTATGAACACTGAAGCTTTCTTT. Its translation: CASRKGVMNTEAFF.

The J gene is TRBJ2-1, the V gene TRBV7-6; 8 nucleotides line up with TRBD1. Germline-derived CDR1 and CDR2 are SGHVS and FNYEAQ. V was clipped by 1 base and J by 3 bases; unmatched bases: 17. This CDR3 is built from 20 residues. The CDR3, as DNA: TGTGCCAGCAGCTTAGTTGCCGCCCTCCCGACAGGGGTTTACTACAATGAGCAGTTCTTC. Protein: CASSLVAALPTGVYYNEQFF.

The genes are TRBV15 and TRBJ1-2; no definite D call. Germline-derived CDR1 and CDR2 are LNHNV and YYDKDF (reference sequence). The CDR3 has 12 amino acids. Trimming shortened V by 0 bases and J by 8 bases, and 7 bases separated the two germline ends. CDR3: CATSRDNRGYTF. The CDR3 bases are TGTGCCACCAGCAGAGATAATAGGGGCTACACCTTC.

This clone was observed once. The chain couples TRBV5-4 to TRBJ1-2; D ambiguous. Germline CDR1 and CDR2: SGHNT and YYREEE (reference sequence). Trimming removed 0 bases from V and 8 bases from J, with 11 bases in between. There are 13 residues in the CDR3. The CDR3 sequence: CASSLEPEAGYTF. The DNA of the CDR3 is TGTGCCAGCAGCTTGGAGCCAGAGGCGGGCTACACCTTC.

This clone has just one count. The genes are TRBV19 and TRBJ2-7; TRBD2 matches at 10 bases. With 7 bases clipped from V and 6 bases from J, the junction kept 12 bases outside the gene matches. Per germline, CDR1 LNHDA and CDR2 SQIVND (reference sequence). The CDR3 loop spans 15 amino acids. Written as DNA, the CDR3 is TGTGCCAGTACCGCTTCGGGGCTAGCGGGAGTCGAGCAGTACTTC. Protein sequence: CASTASGLAGVEQYF.

V and J are TRBV4-3 and TRBJ2-1, with TRBD2 matching 11 bases. J gave up 9 bases and V 3 bases, and 10 bases lay outside the gene matches. In germline, CDR1 is LGHNA, CDR2 YSLEER. This CDR3 comprises 16 residues. The CDR3 DNA sequence: TGCGCCAGCAGCCATGAACCGGGACTAGCGGCCTTTGAGCAGTTCTTC. This sequence encodes CASSHEPGLAAFEQFF.

Within the sample, this clone is medium-sized. The rearrangement uses TRBV7-9 and TRBJ1-5; 7 bases agree with TRBD1. Per the germline V gene, CDR1 is SEHNR and CDR2 is FQNEAQ (reference sequence). CDR3 size: 14 residues. V shed 3 bases and J 6 bases; nucleotides not matched to a gene: 5. CDR3 in DNA: TGTGCCAGCAGCTTGGGAGAGGGGGCTCAGCCCCAGCATTTT. Protein: CASSLGEGAQPQHF. Drawing the rest from reference TRBV7-9 and TRBJ1-5, the complete variable domain is DTGVSQNPRHKITKRGQNVTFRCDPISEHNRLYWYRQTLGQGPEFLTYFQNEAQLEKSRLLSDRFSAERPKGSFSTLEIQRTEQGDSAMYLCASSLGEGAQPQHFGDGTRLSIL.

V is TRBV7-2 and J is TRBJ2-6; TRBD1 or TRBD2 may be the D gene (5 bases each). The CDR3 contains 18 residues. In germline, CDR1 is SGHTA, CDR2 FQGNSA. Trimming removed 2 bases from V and 0 bases from J, with 14 bases in between. CDR3 coding DNA: TGTGCCAGCAGCTTAAGGAAGTGGGGGAACTCTGGGGCCAACGTCCTGACTTTC. It is translated as CASSLRKWGNSGANVLTF. The whole variable domain, remainder taken from reference TRBV7-2 and TRBJ2-6, is GAGVSQSPSNKVTEKGKDVELRCDPISGHTALYWYRQSLGQGLEFLIYFQGNSAPDKSGLPSDRFSAERTGGSVSTLTIQRTQQEDSAVYLCASSLRKWGNSGANVLTFGAGSRLTVL.

This clone has a handful of counts. A read error may produce the germline difference seen at one junction end. The chain joins TRBV5-4 to TRBJ1-2; unclear D gene. Germline loops: CDR1 SGHNT, CDR2 YYREEE (reference sequence). The CDR3 covers 13 residues. For the CDR3, the DNA is TGTGCCAGCAGCTTGAGGGCAGACTATGACTACACCTTC. It encodes CASSLRADYDYTF.

This clone was counted once. V gene TRBV5-8 combines with J gene TRBJ1-2; maybe TRBD1 (5 bases). The CDR3 length is 14 residues. Germline V lookup: CDR1 SGHTS, CDR2 YDEGEE. V shed 0 bases and J shed 5 bases, with 11 bases lying between them. The CDR3 here is CASSLVGTDYGYTF. Here the CDR3 DNA reads TGTGCCAGCAGCTTGGTAGGGACGGATTATGGCTACACCTTC.